This T cell receptor beta chain was recorded in a study of beta chain features in type 1 diabetes. The CDR3 consists of 12 residues. Germline CDR1 and CDR2: LNHDA and SQIVND (reference sequence). With V trimmed by 8 bases and J by 6 bases, 5 bases remained unmatched. TCRB transcripts that were expressed got sequenced, as all of the isolated RNA had been reverse transcribed. The assay was immunoSEQ multiplex PCR, and TCRdb's table has in-frame clones only and misses some. The top ten clones hold about 3.9% of a sample with 200,000 to 300,000 clones, 25% to 30% of them seen once. Study conclusions and caveats: People with Type 1 diabetes carried modestly yet significantly shorter TCRB CDR3s in all four CD4+ subsets.

CD4+ naive, central memory, regulatory and stem cell-like memory cells were sorted via CD45RO/CCR7/CD25/CD127/CD95/CD27. Details on this clone: Its antigen is not known.

What was sequenced was central memory CD4+ T cells from blood. J is TRBJ2-7 and V is TRBV19; 9 bases are shared with TRBD1. The sequence was collected from a young man in good health. This CDR3 is CASGTGTTEQYF. CDR3 nucleotides: TGTGCCAGTGGGACAGGGACGACCGAGCAGTACTTC.